Below, 29 T cell receptor beta chains from the same sample are listed, as sequenced in a study of PD-1 blockade in mismatch repair-deficient tumors. TCRdb's table, derived via immunoSEQ multiplex PCR, lists solely in-frame clones and lacks some. Of approximately 100,000 clones in the sample, over 75% were seen once. The specimen comprised peripheral blood, sampled about 36 weeks after starting pembrolizumab. The receptors come from an adult with mismatch repair-deficient cancer.

J is TRBJ2-7 and V is TRBV4-1; D might be TRBD1 (5 bases). Germline CDR1 is MGHRA and CDR2 is YSYEKL. Trimming stripped 1 base from V and 4 bases from J, with 11 bases between. The CDR3 length is 14 residues. Here the CDR3 reads CASSQGTGLYEQYF. CDR3 DNA: TGCGCCAGCAGCCAAGGTACAGGCCTGTACGAGCAGTACTTC.

This chain joins TRBV4-1 and TRBJ2-2; D is uncertain. CDR1 is MGHRA, CDR2 YSYEKL, per germline. Trimming took 0 bases from V and 6 from J, leaving 11 bases between them. This CDR3 has 15 amino acids. The DNA of the CDR3 is TGCGCCAGCAGCCAAGAAGGGTGGTATCCCGGGGAGCTGTTTTTT. Translating it yields CASSQEGWYPGELFF.

The rearrangement links TRBV29-1 to TRBJ2-1; D is ambiguous. V was clipped by 7 bases and J by 10 bases, with 11 bases between them. Germline CDR1 SQVTM, CDR2 ANQGSEA. The CDR3 loop spans 10 amino acids. The CDR3 DNA reads as TGCAGCGCACGATCTTCCGAGCAGTTCTTC. Encoded protein: CSARSSEQFF.

This clone was picked up a small number of times. This chain links TRBV7-2 with TRBJ2-7; no clear D. Per germline, CDR1 SGHTA and CDR2 FQGNSA. The CDR3 has 12 amino acids. Deletions cut 5 bases from V and 3 bases from J, with 8 bases between. The CDR3 reads CASSLDLYEQYF. The DNA for the CDR3 is TGTGCCAGCAGCCTGGACCTCTACGAGCAGTACTTC.

This clone turned up a few times. This sequence joins TRBV27 and TRBJ2-5; D is uncertain. The germline V gene has CDR1 MNHEY and CDR2 SMNVEV (reference sequence). CDR3 length: 14 residues. V lost 0 bases and J 2 bases, leaving 7 bases between the germline ends. CDR3 nucleotides: TGTGCCAGCAGTTTATCTTGGAAACAAGAGACCCAGTACTTC. Its translation is CASSLSWKQETQYF.

The chain combines TRBV6-5 with TRBJ1-2; D is unresolved. Germline V gene data show CDR1 as MNHEY and CDR2 as SVGAGI. This CDR3 spans 14 amino acids. V lost 2 bases and J lost 3, with 10 bases in between. CDR3 coding DNA: TGTGCCAGCAGTTACGGGCTAGGGTACTATGGCTACACCTTC. Residues: CASSYGLGYYGYTF.

This clone was recorded once. The chain employs TRBV11-2 and TRBJ1-2, with 7 bases lining up with TRBD1. V trimming: 3 bases; J trimming: 5 bases; junction bases outside the gene matches: 15. Germline CDR1 SGHAT, CDR2 FQNNGV. The CDR3 is 17 residues long. Written as DNA, the CDR3 is TGTGCCAGCAGCTTTATCGTACAGGGGCGGTATTGGTATGGCTACACCTTC. As protein: CASSFIVQGRYWYGYTF.

The chain couples TRBV27 to TRBJ2-1, with D uncertain. Germline CDR1 is MNHEY and CDR2 is SMNVEV (reference sequence). The length of the CDR3 is 15 residues. Trimming took off 5 bases at V and 0 bases at J, with 11 bases between the two ends. DNA of the CDR3: TGTGCCAGCAGTGTAGACAATTACTCCTACAATGAGCAGTTCTTC. It yields the protein CASSVDNYSYNEQFF.

The chain recombines TRBV6-5 with TRBJ2-2, with 8 bases identical to TRBD1. The CDR3 consists of 11 residues. CDR1 and CDR2 from the germline V gene are MNHEY and SVGAGI. The ends lost 6 bases at V and 13 bases at J; junction bases unmatched: 4. The CDR3 here is CASRGQAGLFF. Here the CDR3 DNA reads TGTGCCAGCAGGGGACAGGCCGGGCTGTTTTTT.

The chain is built from TRBV19 and TRBJ1-2; D gene unclear. The CDR3 contains 15 residues. Germline V lookup: CDR1 LNHDA, CDR2 SQIVND (reference sequence). V was clipped by 3 bases and J by 0 bases, with 11 bases between them. The CDR3 loop reads CASSIQSYSNYGYTF. CDR3 DNA: TGTGCCAGTAGTATTCAGTCCTATTCTAACTATGGCTACACCTTC.

The genes are TRBV7-2 and TRBJ1-1; D is uncertain. The germline V gene has CDR1 SGHTA and CDR2 FQGNSA. This CDR3 contains 13 residues. V lost 2 bases and J 4 bases, leaving 8 bases between the germline ends. In DNA form, the CDR3 reads TGTGCCAGCAGCTTAACCCCACGCACTGAAGCTTTCTTT. It translates to CASSLTPRTEAFF.

The chain combines TRBV9 with TRBJ1-4, with 10 bases aligning to TRBD1. The J segment lost 5 bases and the V segment lost 3 bases, leaving 4 bases of the junction unmatched. Per germline, CDR1 SGDLS and CDR2 YYNGEE. The CDR3 has 15 residues. CDR3 sequence (DNA): TGTGCCAGCAGCGCCACGGGACAGGGGAATGAAAAACTGTTTTTT. It yields the protein CASSATGQGNEKLFF.

This sequence joins TRBV5-1 and TRBJ1-2; 9 nucleotides line up with TRBD1. J lost 7 bases, V lost 5 bases, and 12 bases had no gene match. The CDR3 length is 15 residues. Per the germline V gene, CDR1 is SGHRS and CDR2 is YFSETQ. The CDR3 DNA reads as TGCGCCAGCAGACGATCCCAGGACAGGGGACTTGGCTACACCTTC. Amino acids: CASRRSQDRGLGYTF.

This clone was observed a single time. V usage is TRBV29-1 and J usage is TRBJ2-1; D is perhaps TRBD2 (6 bases). CDR3 length: 13 residues. V was trimmed by 4 bases and J by 9 bases, leaving 16 bases between them. CDR1 is SQVTM, CDR2 ANQGSEA, per germline. The CDR3 DNA sequence: TGCAGCGTTGCCGGCGGGGTCGGTGGTGAGCAGTTCTTC. Protein: CSVAGGVGGEQFF.

This chain connects TRBV6-5 to TRBJ1-1, with TRBD1 matching 8 bases. With V trimmed by 10 bases and J by 7 bases, 5 bases remained unmatched. Germline CDR1 MNHEY, CDR2 SVGAGI. The CDR3 has 11 residues. The CDR3 sequence is CAIRGTGEAFF. The CDR3 bases are TGTGCCATTAGAGGGACAGGTGAAGCTTTCTTT.

V usage is TRBV15 and J usage is TRBJ1-4; D is uncertain. CDR3 length: 13 amino acids. Trimming took 1 base from V and 8 from J, leaving 8 bases between them. The V gene's germline CDR1 is LNHNV and CDR2 YYDKDF (reference sequence). The CDR3 DNA sequence: TGTGCCACCAGCAGAGTAAGTGAGGAAAAACTGTTTTTT. It yields the protein CATSRVSEEKLFF.

The chain carries TRBV12-5 and TRBJ1-4, with D tentatively TRBD1 (6 bases). Germline V lookup: CDR1 LGHNT, CDR2 FRNRAP. CDR3 length equals 14 residues. V lost 5 bases to trimming and J lost 8 bases, with 15 bases between them. The chain's CDR3 is CASGPLGGGEKLFF. The CDR3 DNA sequence: TGTGCTAGTGGTCCCCTGGGGGGCGGCGAAAAACTGTTTTTT.

This rearrangement joins TRBV12-5 to TRBJ1-1; D gene uncertain. Between the trimmed V and J ends, which lost 2 bases and 1 base, there was a span of 14 bases. The CDR3 extends over 16 amino acids. Germline V gene sequence: CDR1 LGHNT, CDR2 FRNRAP. The CDR3 bases are TGTGCTAGTGGTTTGATACCGGACGGTCAGAACACTGAAGCTTTCTTT. The encoded protein is CASGLIPDGQNTEAFF.

J is TRBJ2-1 and V is TRBV7-2; 10 bases align to TRBD2. The CDR3 runs to 16 residues. Germline lookup yields CDR1 SGHTA and CDR2 FQGNSA. The J segment lost 4 bases and the V segment lost 1 base, leaving 4 bases of the junction unmatched. CDR3 in amino acids: CASSLGSGREYNEQFF. For the CDR3, the DNA is TGTGCCAGCAGCTTAGGGAGCGGGAGGGAATACAATGAGCAGTTCTTC.

This chain uses TRBV30 with TRBJ2-7, with 12 bases fitting TRBD1. This CDR3 is built from 16 residues. Germline V lookup: CDR1 GTSNPN, CDR2 SVGIG (reference sequence). V lost 5 bases to trimming and J lost 3 bases; unmatched junction nucleotides: 11. CDR3 region: CAWSGTGGPFDYEQYF. In DNA form, the CDR3 reads TGTGCCTGGTCCGGGACAGGGGGCCCATTCGACTACGAGCAGTACTTC.

This clone was found once. The chain recombines TRBV5-1 with TRBJ2-2, with D perhaps matching TRBD2 (6 bases). The V end was cut by 4 bases, the J end by 7 bases, with 17 bases between. The germline gives CDR1 SGHRS, CDR2 YFSETQ. The CDR3 is made up of 15 amino acids. The CDR3 region has the DNA TGCGCCAGCAGCGTAGACGGAAGGACTAACGGGGAGCTGTTTTTT. Translated: CASSVDGRTNGELFF.

This chain connects TRBV5-5 to TRBJ2-7; 8 nucleotides match TRBD1. Germline V gene sequence: CDR1 SGHKS, CDR2 YYEKEE (reference sequence). The CDR3 covers 14 residues. With 2 bases clipped from V and 3 bases from J, the junction kept 4 bases outside the gene matches. The CDR3 bases are TGTGCCAGCAGCTTCGGACAGGGCCACTACGAGCAGTACTTC. Its protein is CASSFGQGHYEQYF.

V usage is TRBV10-1 and J usage is TRBJ2-1, with TRBD2 matching over 11 bases. In germline, CDR1 is WNHNN, CDR2 SYGVQD (reference sequence). The J segment lost 5 bases and the V segment lost 4 bases, leaving 1 base of the junction unmatched. This CDR3 has 14 residues. The CDR3 nucleotides are TGCGCCAGCAGTGGACTAGCGGGAAACAATGAGCAGTTCTTC. Translation gives CASSGLAGNNEQFF.

The genes are TRBV9 and TRBJ2-1; D might be TRBD1 or TRBD2, each matching 6 bases. This CDR3 is 16 amino acids long. The V gene lost 3 bases and the J gene lost 8 bases, with 21 bases spanning the gap. Per the germline V gene, CDR1 is SGDLS and CDR2 is YYNGEE. CDR3 sequence: CASSAHSGAGVDEQFF. DNA for the CDR3: TGTGCCAGCAGCGCTCATTCGGGGGCGGGTGTGGATGAGCAGTTCTTC.

The chain employs TRBV6-6 and TRBJ2-1; D is perhaps TRBD1 (6 bases). Trimming removed 7 bases from V and 10 bases from J, with 17 bases in between. CDR1 MNHNY and CDR2 SVGAGI come from the germline V gene (reference sequence). The CDR3 contains 13 residues. The CDR3 DNA reads TGTGCCAGCACTTTTCCTGAGGGGGTCGAGCAGTTCTTC. Protein sequence: CASTFPEGVEQFF.

The genes are TRBV14 and TRBJ2-7, with a possible D match to TRBD1 (6 bases). This CDR3 comprises 18 residues. Looked up from germline, CDR1 is SGHDN and CDR2 is FVKESK. V was clipped by 0 bases and J by 3 bases, with 21 bases between them. Here the CDR3 DNA reads TGTGCCAGCAGCCAAGAAGAGTGGGGACGGGACACAGTCTACGAGCAGTACTTC. It encodes CASSQEEWGRDTVYEQYF.

The sample holds a few counts of this clone. This CDR3 is also generated by other DNA sequences in the sample. The CDR3 loop reads CASSLVTGGEKLFF. CDR3 DNA sequence: TGTGCCAGCAGCTTAGTAACAGGCGGTGAAAAACTGTTTTTT. The genes are TRBV7-9 and TRBJ1-4; D perhaps matches TRBD1 (5 bases). This CDR3 spans 14 amino acids. V lost 1 base and J lost 7, with 10 bases in between. Germline V CDR1 and CDR2: SEHNR, FQNEAQ (reference sequence). The whole variable domain, filled in from reference TRBV7-9 and TRBJ1-4, reads DTGVSQNPRHKITKRGQNVTFRCDPISEHNRLYWYRQTLGQGPEFLTYFQNEAQLEKSRLLSDRFSAERPKGSFSTLEIQRTEQGDSAMYLCASSLVTGGEKLFFGSGTQLSVL.

The chain has TRBV19 and TRBJ1-4; D may be TRBD1 (5 bases). The CDR3 totals 14 residues. The germline CDR1 and CDR2 sequences are LNHDA and SQIVND (reference sequence). Trimming cost V 3 bases and J 2 bases, with 7 bases left between them. CDR3 in amino acids: CASSIWGTNEKLFF. DNA of the CDR3: TGTGCCAGTAGTATTTGGGGGACTAATGAAAAACTGTTTTTT.

The V call is TRBV6-1, the J call TRBJ1-4; D not resolved. The CDR3 has 12 amino acids. Germline assignment: CDR1 MNHNS and CDR2 SASEGT. V dropped 5 bases and J dropped 8 bases, with 9 bases sitting between them. CDR3 residues: CASSSYMEKLFF. The CDR3, as DNA: TGTGCCAGCAGTTCTTACATGGAAAAACTGTTTTTT.